The present entry profiles one T cell receptor beta chain with its context. Its antigen is undetermined. Trimming removed 4 bases from V and 0 bases from J; junction bases left unmatched: 4. The CDR3 loop spans 15 amino acids. Germline CDR1 is MGHRA and CDR2 is YSYEKL. The sample comes from a study of T cell responses to AZD1222 COVID-19 vaccine. Study observations and caveats: Spike-specific TCR breadth and depth were elevated following two AZD1222 doses. Clonal diversity may have been underestimated in mostly white British donors. Without day 14 samples, only post-peak T cell repertoires were studied.

Measured with immunoSEQ multiplex PCR; TCRdb has only the in-frame clones, and not every one. The sample has over 70,000 clones; 70% to 90% are singletons. Sequencing was performed on peripheral blood, taken on day 0 of AZD1222 vaccination. V is TRBV4-1 and J is TRBJ2-3; 7 bases line up with TRBD1. This TCR came from an adult in good health. DNA for the CDR3: TGCGCCAGCAGCCGACAGGGCATCAGCACAGATACGCAGTATTTT. The encoded protein is CASSRQGISTDTQYF.